This record looks at one T cell receptor (beta chain) sequence and its context. Its cognate antigen is unknown. CDR3 length: 15 residues. From germline, CDR1 is LNHDA and CDR2 SQIVND (reference sequence). J lost 6 bases, V lost 4 bases, and 6 bases had no gene match. This record belongs to a study of T cell responses to AZD1222 COVID-19 vaccine. The study, taken as a whole, reports: Receipt of two AZD1222 doses was followed by a rise in Spike-specific TCR breadth and depth. In a largely white British group with more females than males, clonal diversity was possibly underestimated. Repertoires were obtained solely post-peak T cell response. Per reports, nearly half of all spike-specific TCRs target regions that are unmutated in variants.

Profiled with immunoSEQ multiplex PCR; TCRdb holds only in-frame clones, not every one. The sample consists of around 26,000 clones, 88% of them appearing once. The receptor was isolated from an adult who received the AZD1222 COVID-19 vaccine. The sample in question was peripheral blood, obtained 28 days after the second AZD1222 dose. The genes are TRBV19 and TRBJ1-5; 10 positions match TRBD1. CDR3 sequence reads: CASSTTGGLGQPQHF. The CDR3 bases are TGTGCCAGTAGTACGACAGGGGGCTTAGGTCAGCCCCAGCATTTT. Variable domain in full (rest from reference TRBV19 and TRBJ1-5): DGGITQSPKYLFRKEGQNVTLSCEQNLNHDAMYWYRQDPGQGLRLIYYSQIVNDFQKGDIAEGYSVSREKKESFPLTVTSAQKNPTAFYLCASSTTGGLGQPQHFGDGTRLSIL.